Listed here are 13 T cell receptor beta chains from one sample, sequenced in a study of blood T cell repertoires in COVID-19. TCRdb's copy holds only in-frame clones and misses some; the assay was immunoSEQ multiplex PCR. The table has tens of thousands of clones, about 87% seen once. The sample comprised peripheral blood. All receptors derive from a woman in her forties or fifties with acute or convalescent COVID-19.

The V gene is TRBV19, the J gene TRBJ2-2, with TRBD1 identical over 9 bases. Trimming took 10 bases from V and 5 from J; bases not matched to a gene: 8. CDR1 and CDR2 from the germline V gene are LNHDA and SQIVND (reference sequence). There are 14 residues in the CDR3. The DNA for the CDR3 is TGTGCCATACAGGGGGCCGGTGGGACCGGGGAGCTGTTTTTT. It encodes CAIQGAGGTGELFF.

The CDR3 coding sequence is TGTGCCAGCAGTTACCCTACCCGACTGACTACCCGGGGGACAGATACGCAGTATTTT. This encodes CASSYPTRLTTRGTDTQYF. This sequence joins TRBV6-2 or TRBV6-3 and TRBJ2-3, with D possibly matching TRBD2 (6 bases). The CDR3 has 19 residues. The germline V gene encodes CDR1 MNHEY and CDR2 SVGEGT. Trimming took 2 bases from V and 3 from J, leaving 24 bases between them.

This clone was seen only a few times. The gene calls are TRBV2 and TRBJ1-2, with D perhaps TRBD1 (6 bases). CDR1 is SNHLY and CDR2 is FYNNEI in the germline V gene. The CDR3 is 14 amino acids. The V gene lost 6 bases and the J gene lost 6 bases, with 17 bases spanning the gap. The CDR3, as DNA: TGTGCCAGCAGCCGTCAACAGGGAGCGGATGGCTACACCTTC. Translated, it gives CASSRQQGADGYTF.

The chain uses TRBV3-1 (or the pseudogene TRBV3-2) and TRBJ1-2; D gene unclear. The germline V and J ends were trimmed by 3 bases and 4 bases, with 3 bases remaining between them. The CDR3 totals 11 residues. Germline values: CDR1 LGHDT, CDR2 YNNKEL (reference sequence). CDR3 loop: CASSHLYGYTF. The CDR3 DNA follows: TGTGCCAGCAGCCACCTCTATGGCTACACCTTC.

V usage is TRBV20-1 and J usage is TRBJ2-3, with D hard to call. Germline V CDR1 and CDR2: DFQATT, SNEGSKA (reference sequence). The CDR3 runs 11 residues. V lost 1 base and J 5 bases, leaving 4 bases between the germline ends. As DNA, the CDR3 is TGCAGTGCTAGAGTCCTAGATACGCAGTATTTT. Translating it yields CSARVLDTQYF.

The chain recombines TRBV19 with TRBJ2-2; 8 nucleotides align to TRBD1. Germline V gives CDR1 LNHDA, CDR2 SQIVND (reference sequence). The CDR3 is 15 amino acids. The V segment lost 5 bases and the J segment 5 bases; nucleotides outside the gene matches: 7. CDR3 residues: CASSSRGRRTGELFF. The DNA of the CDR3 is TGTGCCAGTAGTTCCAGGGGGCGCCGGACCGGGGAGCTGTTTTTT.

The rearrangement uses TRBV27 and TRBJ1-3; D is undetermined. The V gene's germline CDR1 is MNHEY and CDR2 SMNVEV (reference sequence). V was clipped by 5 bases and J by 0 bases, with 11 bases between them. This CDR3 is built from 15 residues. CDR3 in DNA: TGTGCCAGCAGTCGGACTGTTTACTCTGGAAACACCATATATTTT. This sequence encodes CASSRTVYSGNTIYF.

The V call is TRBV6-2 or TRBV6-3, the J call TRBJ1-5, with D possibly being TRBD1 (6 bases). Trimming removed 5 bases at V and 4 bases at J, with 12 bases between. Germline values: CDR1 MNHEY, CDR2 SVGEGT. CDR3 length: 14 residues. The CDR3 sequence: CASSQDSRNQPQHF. The CDR3 DNA follows: TGTGCCAGCAGTCAGGACAGCCGGAATCAGCCCCAGCATTTT.

This chain joins TRBV28 and TRBJ2-7; TRBD2 agrees at 10 bases. The V gene end was trimmed by 6 bases and the J gene end by 5 bases; junction bases not matched to a gene: 7. CDR1 and CDR2 from the germline V gene are MDHEN and SYDVKM. CDR3 size: 14 residues. CDR3 in amino acids: CASSPSGSSDEQYF. CDR3 bases: TGTGCCAGCAGCCCTAGCGGGAGTTCGGACGAGCAGTACTTC.

The V call is TRBV21-1, the J call TRBJ1-5; the DNA was not used to check the table's D call, TRBD1. TRBV21-1 is listed as a pseudogene. This CDR3 is 14 amino acids long. CDR3 sequence: CASSPTGGNQPQHF. CDR3 nucleotide sequence: TGTGCCAGCAGCCCGACAGGGGGCAATCAGCCCCAGCATTTT.

The rearrangement joins TRBV9 to TRBJ1-1, with a tentative D call TRBD1 (5 bases). The CDR3 covers 15 residues. V dropped 0 bases and J dropped 1 base, with 10 bases sitting between them. Germline V gives CDR1 SGDLS, CDR2 YYNGEE. CDR3 region: CASSVGTTGNTEAFF. CDR3 nucleotides: TGTGCCAGCAGCGTAGGGACAACAGGGAACACTGAAGCTTTCTTT.

The V and J genes are TRBV3-1 (or the pseudogene TRBV3-2) and TRBJ1-5; 8 nucleotides line up with TRBD1. V lost 2 bases, J lost 2 bases, and 5 bases stayed unmatched. The germline V gene encodes CDR1 LGHDT and CDR2 YNNKEL (reference sequence). The CDR3 loop spans 16 amino acids. The CDR3 loop reads CASSQHGQGGNQPQHF. In DNA, the CDR3 is TGTGCCAGCAGCCAACACGGACAGGGAGGCAATCAGCCCCAGCATTTT.

The rearrangement joins TRBV19 to TRBJ2-1; 14 bases match TRBD2. CDR3 length: 13 amino acids. J gave up 13 bases and V 6 bases, and 5 bases lay outside the gene matches. Germline V gene data show CDR1 as LNHDA and CDR2 as SQIVND (reference sequence). The CDR3 DNA reads as TGTGCCAGTAGCCCCGGGACTAGCGGGAGTCAGTTCTTC. Its protein product is CASSPGTSGSQFF.